The next 8 T cell receptor beta chains were all read from a single sample in a study of follicular helper T cells after annual influenza vaccination. Time point of the sample: 2013-2014 season, 7 days after vaccination. Assay used: immunoSEQ multiplex PCR; TCRdb lists only in-frame clones, some missing. The sample holds roughly 9,000 clones, 83% seen once. The sequencing used CXCR5+ CD38- circulating T follicular helper cells from blood, collected 7 days after influenza vaccination. Documented subset: circulating Tfh, non-naive CD4+CXCR5+PD-1+ (ICOS+CD38+ or ICOS-CD38-). The receptors stem from an adult who received the influenza vaccine.

This clone was detected once. J is TRBJ2-5 and V is TRBV11-1; 9 bases line up with TRBD1. Germline V gene lookup returns CDR1 SGHAT and CDR2 FQDESV (reference sequence). The CDR3 is made up of 17 amino acids. V gave up 5 bases and J gave up 4 bases; unmatched junction bases: 14. This CDR3 is CASSPDSPGTGRETQYF. The CDR3 DNA reads TGTGCCAGCAGCCCAGACAGTCCCGGGACAGGGCGAGAGACCCAGTACTTC.

The V gene is TRBV10-1, the J gene TRBJ2-1; 10 bases line up with TRBD2. This CDR3 region has 15 residues. Germline lookup yields CDR1 WNHNN and CDR2 SYGVQD (reference sequence). Trimming took 2 bases from V and 10 from J; bases not matched to a gene: 8. The CDR3 DNA reads TGCGCCAGCAGTGAGGCGCTAGCGGGAGTCGGGGAGCAGTTCTTC. This translates into CASSEALAGVGEQFF.

The rearrangement joins TRBV5-4 to TRBJ2-3, with 12 bases matching TRBD1. CDR3 length: 18 residues. V gave up 0 bases and J gave up 3 bases; unmatched junction bases: 8. Germline V lookup: CDR1 SGHNT, CDR2 YYREEE (reference sequence). The CDR3 DNA reads TGTGCCAGCAGCTTGGGCCCCTCGGGACAGGGGGCTACAGATACGCAGTATTTT. Its protein is CASSLGPSGQGATDTQYF. Using reference TRBV5-4 and TRBJ2-3 for the parts outside the CDR3, the full variable domain is ETGVTQSPTHLIKTRGQQVTLRCSSQSGHNTVSWYQQALGQGPQFIFQYYREEENGRGNFPPRFSGLQFPNYSSELNVNALELDDSALYLCASSLGPSGQGATDTQYFGPGTRLTVL.

The chain has TRBV15 and TRBJ2-6; a weak D match, TRBD1 (6 bases). Trimming left V 0 bases short and J 4 bases short, with 13 bases between. Germline assignment: CDR1 LNHNV and CDR2 YYDKDF (reference sequence). The CDR3 sequence is 17 residues long. Here the CDR3 reads CATSRDRGGSGANVLTF. The DNA for the CDR3 is TGTGCCACCAGCAGAGATCGAGGGGGATCGGGGGCCAACGTCCTGACTTTC.

The V gene is TRBV4-3, the J gene TRBJ1-2; D gene unclear. The CDR3 totals 14 residues. Germline CDR1 and CDR2: LGHNA and YSLEER. V was clipped by 0 bases and J by 7 bases, with 12 bases between them. CDR3 DNA: TGCGCCAGCAGCCAAGAACGGACGCAAGGTGGCTACACCTTC. This translates into CASSQERTQGGYTF.

The rearrangement uses TRBV10-3 and TRBJ2-1; 10 positions agree with TRBD1. Germline lookup yields CDR1 ENHRY and CDR2 SYGVKD. The J segment lost 8 bases and the V segment lost 4 bases, leaving 5 bases of the junction unmatched. This CDR3 spans 14 amino acids. CDR3 DNA: TGTGCCATCAGTGGGGGACAGGGGAGGGATGAGCAGTTCTTC. It encodes CAISGGQGRDEQFF.

This sequence joins TRBV14 and TRBJ1-1; tentative D call: TRBD1 (6 bases). CDR3 length: 13 residues. The germline V and J ends were trimmed by 6 bases and 4 bases, with 12 bases remaining between them. CDR1 and CDR2 from the germline V gene are SGHDN and FVKESK. The DNA for the CDR3 is TGTGCCAGCAGTACCTTAGGGGGCACTGAAGCTTTCTTT. Amino acid sequence: CASSTLGGTEAFF. The whole variable domain, remainder taken from reference TRBV14 and TRBJ1-1, is EAGVTQFPSHSVIEKGQTVTLRCDPISGHDNLYWYRRVMGKEIKFLLHFVKESKQDESGMPNNRFLAERTGGTYSTLKVQPAELEDSGVYFCASSTLGGTEAFFGQGTRLTVV.

CDR3 amino acids: CASRSDREYGYTF. The CDR3, as DNA: TGTGCCAGCAGATCGGACAGGGAATATGGCTACACCTTC. The chain has TRBV6-5 and TRBJ1-2; 8 nucleotides agree with TRBD1. This CDR3 contains 13 residues. Germline V CDR1 and CDR2: MNHEY, SVGAGI. With 6 bases clipped from V and 5 bases from J, the junction kept 5 bases outside the gene matches.